This T cell receptor (beta chain) was recorded in a study of identical twins. Notes on the study in general: Instead of following the same donors, the conclusions were based on cross-sectional statistical analysis. Twins' excess sharing was less marked for out-of-frame beta sequences.

Using its own MiXCR run on the 5' RACE reads, TCRdb lists one record per CDR3 protein. Of 350,000 to 600,000 distinct CDR3 sequences detected, 13% to 15% appear once; the ten largest clones hold 0.4% to 0.55%. This CDR3 is 14 amino acids long. V lost 0 bases and J lost 6, with 12 bases in between. Germline V gene sequence: CDR1 DFQATT, CDR2 SNEGSKA (reference sequence). Regarding this clonotype: What it binds is not known.

This same sample was also part of a study on yellow fever vaccine responses in identical twins.

This TCR was sampled from a woman aged 18-30 years in good health. The sample consisted of CD4+ T cells sorted from blood. The chain uses TRBV20-1 and TRBJ2-4; D call uncertain. CDR3 amino acids: CSARESEGINIQYF. The CDR3 nucleotides read TGCAGTGCTAGAGAATCCGAAGGCATAAACATTCAGTACTTC.